Following are 8 T cell receptor beta chains from one sample sequenced in a study of blood T cells in healthy people across ages. PCR was performed a second time for roughly 7 to 11 cycles using a sample-barcoded 5' primer and a J-beta primer mix. TCRdb used MiXCR to reprocess the 5' RACE reads, holding one entry per CDR3 protein. Of under 850,000 distinct CDR3 sequences in the sample, under 40% were seen once. The source material was blood. The receptors here all came from a man younger than 30 in good health.

Of note for this clonotype: This may be a read error, as it is one base from a much larger clone. The chain is built from TRBV7-2 and TRBJ1-2; D gene uncertain. The germline V gene has CDR1 SGHTA and CDR2 FQGNSA. The CDR3 totals 13 residues. The CDR3 protein is CVSSLDPLGGYTF. The CDR3 coding sequence is TGTGTCAGCAGCTTAGATCCCCTGGGAGGCTACACCTTC.

This clonotype turned up a few times. The V call is TRBV12-1, the J call TRBJ1-2; TRBD1 is the table's D call, not checked against the DNA. TRBV12-1 is given as a pseudogene. There are 12 residues in the CDR3. The DNA for the CDR3 is TGTGCCAGCCCCCAGGGGCTCTATGGCTACACCTTC. Its translation is CASPQGLYGYTF.

Remarks on this clonotype: A much larger clone lies a single base off, so this may be a read error. The V and J genes are TRBV12-3 or TRBV12-4 and TRBJ2-5; no clear D gene. This CDR3 contains 12 residues. CDR3 DNA: TGTGCCGGCAGTTTCGACGGTGAGACCCAGTACTTC. Amino acid sequence: CAGSFDGETQYF.

This clonotype appeared once. This chain joins TRBV12-3 or TRBV12-4 and TRBJ1-5; 7 bases align to TRBD1. This CDR3 spans 14 amino acids. V lost 5 bases to trimming and J lost 11 bases; unmatched junction nucleotides: 12. The DNA for the CDR3 is TGTGCCAGCAGTCTCCAGGACAGGTCCGCGGCCCAGCATTTT. This sequence encodes CASSLQDRSAAQHF.

This clonotype was observed a few times. The chain uses TRBV5-8 and TRBJ2-5, with D unclear. Germline V CDR1 and CDR2: SGHTS, YDEGEE. V gave up 2 bases and J gave up 10 bases, with 6 bases separating them. The CDR3 spans 10 residues. The CDR3 protein is CASSFYSQYF. CDR3 in DNA: TGTGCCAGCAGCTTTTATAGCCAGTACTTC.

The chain uses TRBV7-2 and TRBJ1-4, with a possible D match to TRBD1 (6 bases). Trimming removed 4 bases from V and 6 bases from J, with 15 bases in between. The V gene's germline CDR1 is SGHTA and CDR2 FQGNSA. The CDR3 runs 15 residues. For the CDR3, the DNA is TGTGCCAGCAGCTCCGGACAGCGCAGGGATGAAAAACTGTTTTTT. Translating gives CASSSGQRRDEKLFF.

This clonotype was counted only a few times. The V and J genes are TRBV15 and TRBJ2-1; possible D gene TRBD1, 5 bases. V gave up 0 bases and J gave up 6 bases, with 9 bases separating them. The CDR3 sequence is 14 residues long. CDR1 LNHNV and CDR2 YYDKDF come from the germline V gene (reference sequence). CDR3 nucleotides: TGTGCCACCAGCAGAGATCTGGGGCCCAATGAGCAGTTCTTC. Protein sequence: CATSRDLGPNEQFF.

The rearrangement joins TRBV6-5 to TRBJ2-3; D remains ambiguous. The V end lost 6 bases, the J end lost 6 bases, and 10 bases lay between the germline ends. The CDR3 runs to 12 residues. Germline CDR1 is MNHEY and CDR2 is SVGAGI. The CDR3 sequence is CASRRWVDTQYF. The CDR3, as DNA: TGTGCCAGCAGGCGTTGGGTGGATACGCAGTATTTT.